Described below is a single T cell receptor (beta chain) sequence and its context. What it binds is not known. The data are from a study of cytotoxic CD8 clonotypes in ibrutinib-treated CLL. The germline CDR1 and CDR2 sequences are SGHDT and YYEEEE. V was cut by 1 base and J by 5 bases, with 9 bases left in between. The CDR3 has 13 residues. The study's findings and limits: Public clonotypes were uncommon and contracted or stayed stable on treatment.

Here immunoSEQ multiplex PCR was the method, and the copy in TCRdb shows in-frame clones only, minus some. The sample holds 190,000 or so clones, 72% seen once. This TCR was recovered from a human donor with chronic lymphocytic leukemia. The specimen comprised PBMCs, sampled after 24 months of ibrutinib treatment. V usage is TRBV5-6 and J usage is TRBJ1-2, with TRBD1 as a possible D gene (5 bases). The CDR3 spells CASSLKTVYGYTF. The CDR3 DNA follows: TGTGCCAGCAGCTTGAAGACAGTTTATGGCTACACCTTC. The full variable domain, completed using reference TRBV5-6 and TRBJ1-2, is DAGVTQSPTHLIKTRGQQVTLRCSPKSGHDTVSWYQQALGQGPQFIFQYYEEEERQRGNFPDRFSGHQFPNYSSELNVNALLLGDSALYLCASSLKTVYGYTFGSGTRLTVV.